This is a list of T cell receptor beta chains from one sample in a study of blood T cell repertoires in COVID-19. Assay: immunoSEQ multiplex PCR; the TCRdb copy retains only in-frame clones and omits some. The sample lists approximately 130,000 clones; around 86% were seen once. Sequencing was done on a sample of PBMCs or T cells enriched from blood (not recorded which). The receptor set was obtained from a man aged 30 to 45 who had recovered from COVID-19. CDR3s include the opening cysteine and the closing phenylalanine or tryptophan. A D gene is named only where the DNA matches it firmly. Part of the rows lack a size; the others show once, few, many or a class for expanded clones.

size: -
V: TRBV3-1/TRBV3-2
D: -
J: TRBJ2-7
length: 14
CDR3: CASSQAGGLYEQYF
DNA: TGTGCCAGCAGCCAAGCCGGGGGGCTCTACGAGCAGTACTTC

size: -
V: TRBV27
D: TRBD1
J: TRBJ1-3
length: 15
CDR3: CATKPRDRAGNTIYF
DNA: TGTGCCACAAAGCCGAGGGACAGGGCTGGAAACACCATATATTTT

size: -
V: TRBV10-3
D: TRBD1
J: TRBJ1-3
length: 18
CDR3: CAISESVRTGTSGNTIYF
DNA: TGTGCCATCAGTGAGTCTGTACGGACAGGAACCTCTGGAAACACCATATATTTT

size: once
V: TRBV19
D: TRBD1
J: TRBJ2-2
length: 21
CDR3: CASSIARAGTGGAGNTGELFF
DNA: TGTGCCAGTAGTATCGCGAGAGCCGGGACAGGGGGCGCAGGGAACACCGGGGAGCTGTTTTTT

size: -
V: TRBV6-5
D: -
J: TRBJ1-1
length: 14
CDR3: CASRAGEGINEAFF
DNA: TGTGCCAGCAGGGCGGGGGAGGGGATAAATGAAGCTTTCTTT

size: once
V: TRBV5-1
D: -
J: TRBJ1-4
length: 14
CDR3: CASSLETLNEKLFF
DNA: TGCGCCAGCAGCTTGGAGACTCTTAATGAAAAACTGTTTTTT

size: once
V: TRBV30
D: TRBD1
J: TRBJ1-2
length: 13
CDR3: CAWSAQGGNGYTF
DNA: TGTGCCTGGAGTGCACAGGGGGGGAATGGCTACACCTTC

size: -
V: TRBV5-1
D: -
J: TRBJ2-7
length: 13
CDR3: CASSLAATYEQYF
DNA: TGCGCCAGCAGCTTAGCGGCTACCTACGAGCAGTACTTC

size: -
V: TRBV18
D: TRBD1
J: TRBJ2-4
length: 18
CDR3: CASSPRDRVLKVKNIQYF
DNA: TGTGCCAGCTCACCACGGGACAGGGTTCTTAAAGTCAAAAACATTCAGTACTTC

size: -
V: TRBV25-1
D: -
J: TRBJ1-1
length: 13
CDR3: CASSESQGTEAFF
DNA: TGTGCCAGCAGTGAATCGCAGGGCACTGAAGCTTTCTTT

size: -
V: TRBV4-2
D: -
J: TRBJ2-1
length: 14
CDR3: CASSQDRQYNEQFF
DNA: TGTGCCAGCAGCCAAGATCGCCAGTACAATGAGCAGTTCTTC

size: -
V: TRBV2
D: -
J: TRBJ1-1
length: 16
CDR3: CASSALSRGSSTEAFF
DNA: TGTGCCAGCAGTGCCCTCAGCAGGGGTAGTAGCACTGAAGCTTTCTTT

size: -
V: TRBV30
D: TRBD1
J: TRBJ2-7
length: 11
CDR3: CAWDRVGEQYF
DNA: TGTGCTTGGGACAGGGTTGGCGAGCAGTACTTC

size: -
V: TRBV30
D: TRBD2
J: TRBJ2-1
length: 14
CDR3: CAWSRVAGAYEQFF
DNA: TGTGCCTGGAGTCGGGTAGCGGGAGCATATGAGCAGTTCTTC

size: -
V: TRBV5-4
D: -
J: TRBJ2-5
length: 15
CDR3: CASSPGGLAIETQYF
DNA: TGTGCCAGCAGCCCCGGCGGTCTCGCAATTGAGACCCAGTACTTC

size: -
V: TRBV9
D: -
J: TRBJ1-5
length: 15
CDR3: CASSVDSTYNQPQHF
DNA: TGTGCCAGCAGCGTAGATAGTACCTACAATCAGCCCCAGCATTTT

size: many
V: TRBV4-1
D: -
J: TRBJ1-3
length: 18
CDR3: CASSQGLLRRQLGNTIYF
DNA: TGCGCCAGCAGCCAAGGGCTTCTAAGGAGGCAACTTGGAAACACCATATATTTT

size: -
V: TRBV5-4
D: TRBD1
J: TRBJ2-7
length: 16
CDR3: CASSLASGQSSYEQYF
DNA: TGTGCCAGCAGCTTGGCCTCGGGACAGAGCTCCTACGAGCAGTACTTC

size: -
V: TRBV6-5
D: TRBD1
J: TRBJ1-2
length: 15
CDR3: CASRQLGQSRDGYTF
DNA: TGTGCCAGCAGGCAACTGGGACAGAGTAGGGATGGCTACACCTTC

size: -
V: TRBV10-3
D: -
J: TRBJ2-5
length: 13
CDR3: CAISRGIRETQYF
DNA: TGTGCCATCTCGCGGGGAATTCGGGAGACCCAGTACTTC

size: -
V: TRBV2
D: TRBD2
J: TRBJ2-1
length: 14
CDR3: CASSGTSAGGEQFF
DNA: TGTGCCAGCAGTGGGACTAGTGCCGGGGGTGAGCAGTTCTTC